This T cell receptor beta chain was observed in a study of T cell changes during pregnancy in multiple sclerosis. Between the trimmed V and J ends, which lost 0 bases and 1 base, there was a span of 6 bases. Germline CDR1 reads ENHRY; CDR2 reads SYGVKD. CDR3 length: 14 amino acids. Produced via immunoSEQ multiplex PCR; TCRdb's table is partial and in-frame only. The sample lists approximately 70,000 clones; about 90% were seen once. This specimen consisted of peripheral blood, obtained after pregnancy. The chain joins TRBV10-3 to TRBJ2-5; the D is unclear. The clonotype comes from a female donor with multiple sclerosis, enrolled in a pregnancy study. The CDR3 is CAISESTFQETQYF. CDR3 nucleotides: TGTGCCATCAGTGAGTCAACTTTCCAAGAGACCCAGTACTTC.